The clone carrying this T cell receptor (beta chain) turned up a few times. The data are from a study of blood T cell repertoires in COVID-19. Repertoires were generated with immunoSEQ multiplex PCR, while TCRdb's copy carries only in-frame clones and drops some. The sample consists of around 100,000 clones, 70% to 90% of them appearing once. Sequences were obtained from peripheral blood. This TCR was recovered from a man over 45 with active or convalescent COVID-19.

The DNA of the CDR3 is TGTGCCAGCAGCTTTGCAGGGACAGCCGGAGGGGGCTACACCTTC. Translating gives CASSFAGTAGGGYTF. The genes are TRBV7-9 and TRBJ1-2, with 7 nucleotides matching TRBD1. Losses at the gene ends were 3 bases for V and 8 bases for J; bases not matched to a gene: 12. The germline CDR1 and CDR2 sequences are SEHNR and FQNEAQ (reference sequence). The CDR3 spans 15 residues.